A single sample is the source of the 2 T cell receptor beta chains below, sequenced in a study of control samples from healthy donors and cancer patients. TCRdb's table, derived via immunoSEQ multiplex PCR, lists solely in-frame clones and lacks some. The sample contains tens of thousands of clones, around 84% of which appear only once. Sequenced material: PBMCs. Receptor source: a man between 60 and 75 years old with head and neck cancer.

J is TRBJ2-5 and V is TRBV27; D perhaps matches TRBD2 (6 bases). The CDR3 extends over 14 amino acids. Germline V gene data show CDR1 as MNHEY and CDR2 as SMNVEV (reference sequence). The V and J ends lost 6 bases and 5 bases respectively, with 16 bases between them. This CDR3 reads CASRPLGGGETQYF. The CDR3 DNA reads as TGTGCCAGCAGACCCCTCGGGGGTGGGGAGACCCAGTACTTC.

This clone was counted between two and nine times. The chain couples TRBV7-2 to TRBJ1-1, with D possibly being TRBD1 (5 bases). Germline CDR1 SGHTA, CDR2 FQGNSA. Trimming took 2 bases from V and 0 from J, leaving 10 bases between them. There are 15 residues in the CDR3. The chain's CDR3 is CASSLQGGMNTEAFF. CDR3 bases: TGTGCCAGCAGCTTACAGGGAGGCATGAACACTGAAGCTTTCTTT.